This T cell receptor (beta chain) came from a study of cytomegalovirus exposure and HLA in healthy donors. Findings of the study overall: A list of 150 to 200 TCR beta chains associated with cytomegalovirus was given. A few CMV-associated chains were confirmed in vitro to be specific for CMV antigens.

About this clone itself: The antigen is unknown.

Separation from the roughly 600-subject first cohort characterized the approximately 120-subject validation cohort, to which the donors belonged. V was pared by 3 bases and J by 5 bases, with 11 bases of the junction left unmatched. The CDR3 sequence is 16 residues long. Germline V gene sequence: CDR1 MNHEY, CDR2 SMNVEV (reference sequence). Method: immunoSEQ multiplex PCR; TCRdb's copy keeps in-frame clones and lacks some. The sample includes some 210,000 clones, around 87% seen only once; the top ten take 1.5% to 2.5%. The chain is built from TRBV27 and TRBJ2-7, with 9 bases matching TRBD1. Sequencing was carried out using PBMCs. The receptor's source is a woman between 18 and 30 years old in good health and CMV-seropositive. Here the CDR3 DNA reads TGTGCCAGCAGTTTGGAAATGGGGACAGGGATCCACGAGCAGTACTTC. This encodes CASSLEMGTGIHEQYF.